The clone carrying this TCR beta chain was picked up one time. The sample belongs to a study of blood T cell repertoires in COVID-19. About the study: The United States, Italy and Spain were the sources of the acute and convalescent COVID-19 samples. The cDNA or gDNA used as material had been derived from T cells, B-cell-depleted T cells, or PBMCs.

The V gene's germline CDR1 is SNHLY and CDR2 FYNNEI. V dropped 3 bases and J dropped 3 bases, with 9 bases sitting between them. This CDR3 contains 14 residues. Original analysis: For nucleated cells, counts were estimated from reference gene primer amplification. Data came from immunoSEQ multiplex PCR; TCRdb stores just in-frame clones and leaves some out. V and J calls and clone size come straight from that table; D and trimming were deduced from the DNA. The sample yields some 190,000 clones, 82% seen once. The TCR was taken from a woman of 80 years or more with active or convalescent COVID-19. Source material: peripheral blood. J is TRBJ1-3 and V is TRBV2; maybe TRBD1 (6 bases). In nucleotides, the CDR3 is TGTGCCAGCAGTGAGGACAGTCGTGGAAACACCATATATTTT. This gives the protein CASSEDSRGNTIYF. Full variable domain (outside the CDR3, taken from reference TRBV2 and TRBJ1-3): EPEVTQTPSHQVTQMGQEVILRCVPISNHLYFYWYRQILGQKVEFLVSFYNNEISEKSEIFDDQFSVERPDGSNFTLKIRSTKLEDSAMYFCASSEDSRGNTIYFGEGSWLTVV.